This T cell receptor beta chain originates from a study of cytomegalovirus exposure and HLA in healthy donors (dated by TCRdb to about 2017). For the study in its entirety: An earlier analysis of 587 of the donors reported approximately 280 Gb of sequence data and around 100 million unique TCR beta sequences obtained from 180 million or so T cells. Donor age, sex, ethnicity and CMV serostatus were compiled together with the repertoire data. High-throughput TCR immunosequencing, statistical association of individual TCRs with disease status, and machine learning were combined to predict cytomegalovirus infection status. An earlier analysis of a few hundred of the donors applied high-throughput TCR beta sequencing to assess whether each TCR beta V gene segment acted as functional or pseudogenic. In a later analysis, previously published TCR beta repertoires from 670 or so donors were re-analyzed and high-resolution HLA genotyping was added so that TCR occurrence patterns could be studied. Of the 300 to 450 genotyped donors, approximately 80% fell in the genetic ancestry cluster associated with self-reported Caucasian donors. The study aimed to test whether cataloging public T cell receptors could reveal signatures of past pathogen exposure. In a later genetic analysis, genome-wide SNP genotypes for 398 of the 666 donors were used, and that subset was treated as a discovery cohort. Roughly 310 gigabases of sequencing data and tens of millions of unique TCR sequences were included in an early release covering several hundred HLA-typed donors. The study profiled the T cell repertoires of around 700 subjects by immunosequencing and related them to cytomegalovirus serostatus. Besides the first cohort of under 700 subjects, a separate validation cohort made up of 90 to 150 different subjects was used. Class I and class II HLA loci were covered by the typing at four-digit resolution. Roughly 5 DR-DQ haplotypes were handled as single units for association and clustering, since linkage in the cohort was strong. Typing coverage varied by locus: about 629-640 donors for A, B, C, DRB1 and DQB1; under 550 for DQA1; around 570 for DPA1; fewer than 480 for DPB1. Rather than using new phenotypic data, the later analysis identified candidate immune exposures from TCR beta sequences and from how often those sequences occurred across donors. Across 300 to 500 genotyped donors of the cohort, an average of approximately 200,000 unique TCR beta nucleotide sequences per donor were sequenced, and 15% to 20% of those sequences were non-productive. All discovery cohort repertoires had been generated using a single sequencing platform.

Study-wide findings and limitations: Most CMV-associated TCR beta chains appeared to be HLA-restricted in a later analysis, and the HLA associations seemed to be driven largely by CMV exposure. According to a later analysis, parvovirus B19, influenza, CMV and Epstein-Barr virus appeared linked to several top co-occurrence clusters. The study listed 150 to 200 TCR beta chains as associated with cytomegalovirus. A later analysis found that TCR association rates varied across HLA loci, with DRB1 alleles showing the most associated TCRs and HLA-C alleles the fewest. While some public TCRs were present in many individuals, most TCR sequences turned up only very rarely across donors. A cluster of highly shared sequence variants was judged likely to be a technical artifact of the sequencing pipeline. According to a later genetic analysis, donors in an Asian-associated ancestry cluster had fewer N-insertions in productive TCRs than the approximately 700-donor mean. The only immune exposure information available for the cohort was CMV serostatus. Because HLA typing was missing for some donors at each locus, association tests included only the typed subset. The presence/absence analyses assumed that sequencing depth was roughly uniform across donors, and that assumption may not be true. At a false discovery rate of 0.05, a later analysis linked some 17,000 TCR beta sequences to specific HLA alleles. Broadly in line with IMGT annotations, most TCR beta V segments showed up in productive rearrangements about 87% or about 30% of the time in an earlier analysis of several hundred of the donors. In vitro tests confirmed that a few of the cytomegalovirus-associated TCR beta chains recognize cytomegalovirus antigens. Only TCR beta chains were sequenced in this cohort, and the absence of alpha or paired-chain data limited detectable features. Cytomegalovirus status was reported to be diagnosed by the classifier with high specificity and sensitivity in both the original and validation cohorts. Over 15 rarely observed V segments, including chromosome 9 orphons, were excluded from the earlier analysis of a few hundred of the donors because counts were too low. A further reported finding was that TCR beta sequences accurately predicted the HLA-A and HLA-B alleles for most subjects in the first cohort. According to the authors, the approach could potentially be generalized to other disease states and immunological phenotypes. When HLA alleles, especially DR and DQ, strongly co-occurred, TCR associations were difficult to assign to individual alleles. Compared with equally common non-associated chains, HLA-associated TCR beta chains in a later analysis were more clonally expanded and had lower generation probabilities. Correlated functional status among segregating V segments might be attributable to linkage disequilibrium, but an unknown experimental factor could not be ruled out. V-gene and J-gene trimming of TCR beta chains was associated with a missense DCLRE1C variant in a later genetic analysis, and the association was replicated in an independent cohort.

The library was built by means of the immunoSEQ multiplex PCR assay. A mixture of 60 forward primers for TCR Vbeta segments and 13 reverse primers for TCR Jbeta segments was used in the multiplex PCR. The CDR3 region of rearranged TCR beta genes was amplified from genomic DNA by a multiplex PCR assay. The amplified TCR beta libraries were sequenced on the Illumina HiSeq System as 87-base-pair reads. Under the source paper's analysis protocol: Across the 500 to 700 repertoires, a later analysis counted 78 million or so unique TCR beta chains, roughly 11 million of which were shared by at least two donors. Raw reads were error-corrected and collapsed into unique sequences by a nearest-neighbor algorithm in which closely related sequences were merged to remove PCR and sequencing errors. Alignment of CDR3 sequences to IMGT reference sequences was used to assign V, D and J gene segments. For a sequence to be retained, a match of at least six nucleotides to both a V gene segment and a J gene segment was required. A rearrangement counted as productive if the CDR3 had no stop codons and remained in frame with V and J, and every other rearrangement counted as non-productive. CDR3 was defined by IMGT convention, running from the second conserved V-encoded cysteine to the conserved J-encoded phenylalanine. The earlier analysis of some 600 of the donors excluded sequences that lacked an unambiguous match to a single V gene segment. An earlier analysis of under 750 of the donors called V segments functional above 56.7% productive rearrangements and segregating when the between-donor standard deviation exceeded 5%. A statistical classification framework was built to diagnose cytomegalovirus status from the catalog of TCR beta chain sequences. A later analysis assigned V and J genes by comparing TCR nucleotide sequences with IMGT/GENE-DB human TR gene sequences. A later analysis assigned CDR3 sequences and most-parsimonious VDJ recombination scenarios with the TCRdist pipeline. A later analysis defined each TCR beta chain by its CDR3 amino acid sequence plus V-gene family, and excluded reads lacking a unique V-gene family. To address suspected cross-contamination and a sequencing artifact, a later analysis removed 450 to 700 highly shared, low-generation-probability nucleotide sequences. For each public chain, a later analysis derived a clonal expansion index from normalized ranks of inferred template counts within each repertoire. Generation probabilities in a later analysis came from a VDJ recombination model fitted to out-of-frame rearrangements, and those results were checked against IGoR. Hypergeometric tests were used in a later analysis to score TCR-TCR, TCR-HLA and TCR-CMV co-occurrence, with a repertoire-size bias correction applied to the TCR pairs. A later analysis estimated false discovery rates by permuting HLA or CMV assignments 20 times. In a later analysis, co-occurring TCRs were grouped using DBSCAN, with TCRdist sequence similarity added in when clustering inside HLA-allele-positive subsets. Co-occurrence clustering excluded repertoires with fewer than 30,000 or more than 120,000 public chains, plus five with anomalous nucleotide sharing. What TCRdb holds here is the immuneACCESS table cut down to in-frame rearrangements. Part of the clones is not present; checked against another copy, under half of the missing clones reflect an unresolved V gene, and the others are unexplained. V and J calls and clone size follow that table, whereas D and trimming were derived from the DNA. This sample has 90,000 to 110,000 clones in its table, and roughly 15% of those were observed once. Roughly 0.89% of the sample belongs to the ten largest clones.

Worth noting for this clone: The target of this receptor is not known. No base quality information exists; no much larger clone differs at one position.

The cohort comprised around 700 healthy bone marrow donors. At the time of sampling, all cohort members were nominally healthy, though unrecorded immune exposures were likely present. The donor tested CMV seronegative and was one of the 352 seronegative cohort members. A peripheral blood sample was collected from each donor, and TCR beta sequencing was performed on peripheral blood mononuclear cells. Genomic DNA was extracted from the blood cell samples with the Qiagen DNeasy Blood Extraction Kit. This TCR came from a female donor in good health and CMV-seronegative. Sequenced sample: PBMCs.

Here is the DNA: TGCGCCAGCAGCTTTAATACAGGGTCTAATGAAAAACTGTTTTTT. This encodes CASSFNTGSNEKLFF. This chain joins TRBV5-1 to TRBJ1-4; the D gene is possibly TRBD1, with 6 bases matching. The V end loses 2 bases and the J end loses 3 bases, and a stretch of 11 bases separates them. Counted from cysteine to phenylalanine, this CDR3 has 15 amino acids. Only the CDR3 DNA stays, 45 bases, in frame from base 1. Via the germline V gene, CDR1 is SGHRS and CDR2 YFSETQ. Extended through the reference TRBV5-1 and TRBJ1-4 proteins, this CDR3 yields the full variable domain: KAGVTQTPRYLIKTRGQQVTLSCSPISGHRSVSWYQQTPGQGLQFLFEYFSETQRNKGNFPGRFSGRQFSNSRSEMNVSTLELGDSALYLCASSFNTGSNEKLFFGSGTQLSVL.